This T cell receptor beta chain emerged from a study of T cell clonotyping in hematopoietic cell transplantation. This CDR3 comprises 15 residues. CDR1 and CDR2 (germline): GTSNPN, SVGIG (reference sequence). Time point described: recipient sample about 28 days before transplant, after cytoreduction. To note about this clone: The junction does not match germline at one end; this may be a read error.

Sequencing was performed with immunoSEQ multiplex PCR; in TCRdb, only in-frame clones are kept and a portion is missing. The table has thousands of clones, 65% to 85% seen once. This chain joins TRBV30 and TRBJ1-6, with D possibly being TRBD1 (5 bases). The specimen comprised peripheral blood mononuclear cells, sampled before stem cell transplant. This TCR came from a woman aged 45-65 years with acute myeloid leukemia. Some clones in this sample may be carry-over from other donors' samples. This CDR3 reads CAWSRGSSDNSPLHF. The CDR3 nucleotides are TGTGCCTGGAGTAGGGGAAGCTCCGATAATTCACCCCTCCACTTT.